These 3 T cell receptor beta chains were all obtained from the same sample, sequenced in a study of technical replicates of blood from a few donors. TCRdb's table, derived via immunoSEQ multiplex PCR, lists solely in-frame clones and lacks some. The table records 13,000 or so clones, about 95% of them present only once. The source material was PBMCs. The receptors stem from a human donor in good health.

This rearrangement joins TRBV5-1 to TRBJ2-1; 8 nucleotides line up with TRBD1. V lost 0 bases, J lost 4 bases, and 6 bases stayed unmatched. This CDR3 region has 16 residues. Germline V gene sequence: CDR1 SGHRS, CDR2 YFSETQ. CDR3 DNA sequence: TGCGCCAGCAGCTTGGCACCGGGACAGGAATACAATGAGCAGTTCTTC. This translates into CASSLAPGQEYNEQFF.

The J gene is TRBJ1-4, the V gene TRBV19, with 10 bases that match TRBD1. The CDR3 totals 16 residues. Germline assignment: CDR1 LNHDA and CDR2 SQIVND (reference sequence). V shed 3 bases and J 10 bases; nucleotides not matched to a gene: 11. The CDR3 here is CASSMSAGQGLGKLFF. CDR3 DNA sequence: TGTGCCAGTAGTATGTCGGCGGGACAGGGGCTTGGAAAACTGTTTTTT.

This chain joins TRBV10-3 and TRBJ2-5; possibly TRBD1 for D (5 bases). The germline V and J ends were trimmed by 6 bases and 1 base, with 12 bases remaining between them. This CDR3 contains 14 residues. Germline V gives CDR1 ENHRY, CDR2 SYGVKD. CDR3 in amino acids: CAIRGLEAQETQYF. The CDR3 bases are TGTGCCATCAGGGGGCTTGAAGCCCAAGAGACCCAGTACTTC.